This record looks at one TCR beta chain sequence and its context. No cognate antigen has been identified for it. The record has no base qualities; no much larger clone is one base away. The data were obtained in a study of blood T cell repertoires in COVID-19 (dated by TCRdb to the early 2020s). Regarding the study in general: Samples from collaborators originated in the United States, Italy and Spain and spanned both the acute and convalescent phases of COVID-19. The prospective study material was composed of cDNA or gDNA derived from T cells, B-cell-depleted T cells, or PBMCs. The dataset comprised deeply sampled blood TCRbeta repertoires from subjects exposed to, actively infected with, or recovered from COVID-19. The repertoires were released in a freely available public database meant as a resource for research on the immune response to SARS-CoV-2. Samples came from the ongoing ImmuneRACE study (first 160 participants) plus 1,254 subjects from 6 global collaborators. Sample metadata almost always included a de-identified subject ID, COVID-19 status, age in years and sex. Where HLA class I and class II types were available, the types were taken from metadata supplied by the sample provider, not from assay-based typing. What the work shows at the level of the full study, not this receptor alone: How much clinical and demographic metadata was included differed by source and by participant, and the metadata was provided uncurated.

One collaborating source in Seattle enrolled patients while the patients were actively infected and followed the patients over time throughout the course of disease. Whole blood was collected in K2EDTA tubes by collaborating institutions according to the institutions' own protocols. For TCRbeta analysis, collaborators shipped samples in one of three forms: frozen whole blood, isolated PBMCs, or DNA extracted from either of those sample types. TCRbeta CDR3 regions were amplified from genomic DNA using the immunoSEQ Assay, a bias-controlled multiplex PCR. In the paper's pipeline: Nucleated cell counts per sample were estimated from amplification of reference gene primers within the assay. To quantify the absolute abundance of each unique TCRbeta CDR3 rearrangement, sequence reads were collapsed and filtered. For each sample, productive Simpson clonality was calculated as the square root of Simpson's diversity index over productive rearrangements. TCRdb took this table from immuneACCESS and kept in-frame rearrangements with V and J called. Such tables lack part of the clones; where checked against another copy, unresolved V genes explain under half of the gap, and the rest is unexplained. V, J and clone size are taken as reported in that table, and D and trimming were inferred from the DNA itself. The sample profile shows approximately 330,000 clones; roughly 87% of them were found once. The ten largest clonotypes hold approximately 9.3% of the sample.

Input material: peripheral blood. The receptor comes from a man aged 25 to 45 with COVID-19, enrolled during active disease.

CDR3 region: CATTRLFISGTGTDTQYF. The bases are TGTGCCACCACTCGACTATTCATTAGCGGTACGGGCACAGATACGCAGTATTTT. This receptor chain uses TRBV18 and TRBJ2-3; 6 matching bases give a weak D call of TRBD2. V drops 10 bases and J drops 1 base, leaving 27 bases in between. The CDR3 starts with the cysteine, ends with the phenylalanine, and has 18 residues. The kept DNA is CDR3 alone, 54 bases in frame from the first base. Based on the germline V gene, the CDR1 and CDR2 sequences are KGHSH and LQKENI.